This record covers a single T cell receptor beta chain. Original data processing: Reference gene primer amplification in the assay estimated nucleated cell counts. Method: immunoSEQ multiplex PCR; TCRdb's copy keeps in-frame clones and lacks some. V and J calls and clone size are those listed in that table; D and trimming were worked out from the DNA. The table lists over 85,000 clones, roughly 86% of them singletons. This sample is drawn from a study of blood T cell repertoires in COVID-19. About the research overall: Specimens from acute and convalescent COVID-19 originated in the United States, Italy and Spain. From T cells, B-cell-depleted T cells, or PBMCs came the material, which was cDNA or gDNA.

Germline values: CDR1 SGHTA, CDR2 FQGNSA. V lost 0 bases and J lost 4, with 6 bases in between. The CDR3 has 13 amino acids. The TCR was taken from a human donor with acute or convalescent COVID-19. The donor label of this sample is uncertain. The sample consisted of peripheral blood. The chain has TRBV7-2 and TRBJ1-2, with D unresolved. The CDR3 nucleotides are TGTGCCAGCAGCTTAGCGGGAGTCTATGGCTACACCTTC. Its translation: CASSLAGVYGYTF.